A selection of T cell receptor beta chains follows, all from one sample in a study of shared clonotypes between healthy human individuals. The data were produced by immunoSEQ multiplex PCR, yet TCRdb's version contains in-frame clones alone and is incomplete. The sample has some 2,400,000 clones; nearly 97% are singletons. The sequencing input was naive CD4+ T cells sorted from blood. These receptors were obtained from a man between 18 and 35 years old in good health. CDR3s include the opening cysteine and the closing phenylalanine or tryptophan.

TRBJ2-7 | TRBV18 | CASSPYNSYEQYF
TRBJ2-7 | TRBV6-1 | CASSERQGSSYEQYF
TRBJ1-5 | TRBV30 | CAWRWPIATTSLLIINQPQHF
TRBJ1-1 | TRBV28 | CASSLNTGGTEAFF
TRBJ1-4 | TRBV5-1 | CASSLGPGTGNEKLFF
TRBJ2-7 | TRBV10-3 | CAISGGAYEQYF
TRBJ2-1 | TRBV2 | CASGGPDLANEQFF
TRBJ1-1 | TRBV19 | CASTNTDGGRTEAFF
TRBJ2-3 | TRBV4-1 | CASSQGLYTDTQYF
TRBJ2-1 | TRBV6-1 | CASGTSGGYEQFF
TRBJ2-7 | TRBV10-2 | CASSEITRSEQYF